Each of the 30 T cell receptor beta chains below was sequenced from the same sample in a study of T cells in pancreatic ductal adenocarcinoma. Surgery without prior neoadjuvant therapy was the treatment of the selected pancreatic ductal adenocarcinoma patients. The method was immunoSEQ multiplex PCR; TCRdb's version includes in-frame clones alone and lacks a portion of them. Here the sample spans approximately 97,000 clones, around 96% being singletons. Sequenced sample: PBMCs. The receptors stem from a human donor with pancreatic ductal adenocarcinoma.

The CDR3 coding sequence is TGTGCCAGCAGTCGGACTGCCAATGAGCAGTTCTTC. Encoded protein: CASSRTANEQFF. The genes are TRBV27 and TRBJ2-1, with D perhaps matching TRBD2 (5 bases). The length of the CDR3 is 12 residues. Trimming took off 5 bases at V and 6 bases at J, with 8 bases between the two ends. Germline assignment: CDR1 MNHEY and CDR2 SMNVEV (reference sequence).

The chain joins TRBV6-1 to TRBJ1-2; 9 bases fit TRBD1. The CDR3 is 11 amino acids. Per the germline V gene, CDR1 is MNHNS and CDR2 is SASEGT. V dropped 9 bases and J dropped 8; count of bases not matched to a gene: 4. CDR3 coding DNA: TGTGCCAGTCGGACAGGGGACGGCTACACCTTC. Protein: CASRTGDGYTF.

The chain combines TRBV2 with TRBJ2-2; D may be TRBD2 (6 bases). The CDR3 covers 12 residues. CDR1 and CDR2 (germline): SNHLY, FYNNEI. V was clipped by 7 bases and J by 5 bases, with 8 bases between them. Here the CDR3 DNA reads TGTGCCAGCACCGCGGGAACCGGGGAGCTGTTTTTT. As protein: CASTAGTGELFF. Filled out from reference TRBV2 and TRBJ2-2, the complete variable domain reads EPEVTQTPSHQVTQMGQEVILRCVPISNHLYFYWYRQILGQKVEFLVSFYNNEISEKSEIFDDQFSVERPDGSNFTLKIRSTKLEDSAMYFCASTAGTGELFFGEGSRLTVL.

This rearrangement joins TRBV29-1 to TRBJ2-5; 9 bases are shared with TRBD1. This CDR3 is built from 13 residues. V lost 6 bases, J lost 4 bases, and 6 bases stayed unmatched. CDR1 and CDR2 from the germline V gene are SQVTM and ANQGSEA. The DNA for the CDR3 is TGCAGCGTCGAACAGGGGGCGGGAGAGACCCAGTACTTC. It is translated as CSVEQGAGETQYF.

The genes are TRBV28 and TRBJ1-5, with 7 positions matching TRBD1. Per germline, CDR1 MDHEN and CDR2 SYDVKM. The CDR3 has 19 residues. After removal of 5 bases from V and 0 bases from J, the junction contained 16 bases not matched to a gene. DNA of the CDR3: TGTGCCAGCAGTGCCCTGGGACGAGGGGGCGCGCATAGCAATCAGCCCCAGCATTTT. This encodes CASSALGRGGAHSNQPQHF.

The V gene is TRBV5-1, the J gene TRBJ2-7; TRBD1 matches 8 bases. The length of the CDR3 is 16 residues. Germline-derived CDR1 and CDR2 are SGHRS and YFSETQ. J was trimmed by 6 bases and V by 3 bases; bases with no gene match: 14. The CDR3 sequence is CASSSFGQGHPGEQYF. DNA for the CDR3: TGCGCCAGCAGCTCCTTCGGACAGGGCCACCCGGGCGAGCAGTACTTC.

The genes are TRBV4-2 and TRBJ2-7; TRBD2 matches 10 bases. From germline, CDR1 is LGHNA and CDR2 YNFKEQ. V lost 1 base to trimming and J lost 0 bases; unmatched junction nucleotides: 6. This CDR3 is built from 17 residues. CDR3 nucleotides: TGTGCCAGCAGCCAAGTCTATTTAGCGGGGGGCTCCTACGAGCAGTACTTC. Translation gives CASSQVYLAGGSYEQYF.

The genes are TRBV11-2 and TRBJ2-5, with 7 bases aligning to TRBD1. The CDR3 extends over 15 amino acids. V was pared by 5 bases and J by 5 bases, with 11 bases of the junction left unmatched. Germline V gives CDR1 SGHAT, CDR2 FQNNGV. CDR3 region: CASSLGQTARETQYF. DNA of the CDR3: TGTGCCAGCAGCCTGGGACAGACGGCCAGGGAGACCCAGTACTTC.

The V gene is TRBV7-2, the J gene TRBJ1-1; the D gene is possibly TRBD1 (5 bases). Between the trimmed V and J ends, which lost 5 bases and 0 bases, there was a span of 19 bases. CDR3 length equals 17 residues. Germline V CDR1 and CDR2: SGHTA, FQGNSA. The CDR3, as DNA: TGTGCCAGCAGCCGAAATGCCCAGGGTGAGTTGAACACTGAAGCTTTCTTT. This translates into CASSRNAQGELNTEAFF.

The V gene is TRBV7-6, the J gene TRBJ2-2; the D is unclear. Germline loops: CDR1 SGHVS, CDR2 FNYEAQ. V was clipped by 2 bases and J by 5 bases, with 9 bases between them. This CDR3 region has 14 residues. The CDR3, as DNA: TGTGCCAGCAGCTTAATGCTAGGAACCGGGGAGCTGTTTTTT. It codes for CASSLMLGTGELFF.

The J gene is TRBJ2-2, the V gene TRBV18, with 9 bases matching TRBD1. V lost 6 bases, J lost 1 base, and 3 bases stayed unmatched. This CDR3 comprises 15 residues. Germline CDR1 is KGHSH and CDR2 is LQKENI. CDR3 coding DNA: TGTGCCAGCTCGCGGGGACAGGGGAACACCGGGGAGCTGTTTTTT. Amino acid sequence: CASSRGQGNTGELFF. Full variable domain (missing parts from reference TRBV18 and TRBJ2-2): NAGVMQNPRHLVRRRGQEARLRCSPMKGHSHVYWYRQLPEEGLKFMVYLQKENIIDESGMPKERFSAEFPKEGPSILRIQQVVRGDSAAYFCASSRGQGNTGELFFGEGSRLTVL.

This clone is a singleton in its sample. The chain joins TRBV12-5 to TRBJ2-5, with 14 bases that match TRBD2. The CDR3 covers 22 residues. The J segment lost 5 bases and the V segment lost 2 bases, leaving 22 bases of the junction unmatched. From germline, CDR1 is LGHNT and CDR2 FRNRAP. CDR3 DNA: TGTGCTAGTGGTTTGCCCCCGGGGCGGACCTCCGGGACTAGCGGGAGTTCCGAGACCCAGTACTTC. As protein: CASGLPPGRTSGTSGSSETQYF.

This clone was counted once. The chain has TRBV10-3 and TRBJ1-2, with 9 bases aligning to TRBD1. The germline V gene encodes CDR1 ENHRY and CDR2 SYGVKD. Trimming at V came to 5 bases and at J to 4 bases, leaving 5 bases not matched to a gene. This CDR3 has 14 residues. The CDR3 here is CAISRDRDTYGYTF. The CDR3 DNA reads as TGTGCCATCAGTCGGGACAGGGATACCTATGGCTACACCTTC.

The chain combines TRBV6-5 with TRBJ1-3, with D perhaps TRBD1 (6 bases). The germline gives CDR1 MNHEY, CDR2 SVGAGI. CDR3 size: 16 residues. V was shortened by 3 bases and J by 0 bases, with 12 bases between the two germline ends. For the CDR3, the DNA is TGTGCCAGCAGTTATGGACAGCCAACCTCTGGAAACACCATATATTTT. Its translation: CASSYGQPTSGNTIYF.

V gene TRBV25-1 combines with J gene TRBJ1-1; possible D gene TRBD1, 5 bases. Trimming stripped 10 bases from V and 8 bases from J, with 14 bases between. Germline V CDR1 and CDR2: MGHDK, SYGVNS. The length of the CDR3 is 11 residues. The CDR3 sequence is CATGRGGEAFF. DNA for the CDR3: TGTGCCACAGGCCGGGGGGGAGAAGCTTTCTTT.

The chain is built from TRBV4-1 and TRBJ2-7, with D maybe TRBD2 (6 bases). The CDR3 runs 15 residues. V was pared by 0 bases and J by 4 bases, with 13 bases between. CDR1 is MGHRA, CDR2 YSYEKL, per germline. The CDR3 bases are TGCGCCAGCAGCCAAGATCCTCGGGAGTGGTACGAGCAGTACTTC. Translated: CASSQDPREWYEQYF.

The chain has TRBV30 and TRBJ1-5; 7 nucleotides line up with TRBD1. Germline V gene sequence: CDR1 GTSNPN, CDR2 SVGIG (reference sequence). V lost 3 bases and J lost 7; bases outside the gene matches: 9. The CDR3 has 14 residues. DNA of the CDR3: TGTGCCTGGAGCACACAGGGGTCTTCGCAGCCCCAGCATTTT. Translated: CAWSTQGSSQPQHF. The full variable domain, completed using reference TRBV30 and TRBJ1-5, is SQTIHQWPATLVQPVGSPLSLECTVEGTSNPNLYWYRQAAGRGLQLLFYSVGIGQISSEVPQNLSASRPQDRQFILSSKKLLLSDSGFYLCAWSTQGSSQPQHFGDGTRLSIL.

The V gene is TRBV10-3, the J gene TRBJ2-1; 7 positions agree with TRBD2. Germline lookup yields CDR1 ENHRY and CDR2 SYGVKD. There are 16 residues in the CDR3. Trimming cost V 7 bases and J 5 bases; bases outside gene matches: 14. CDR3 region: CAITQSPAGVHNEQFF. DNA for the CDR3: TGTGCCATCACCCAATCCCCGGCGGGAGTTCACAATGAGCAGTTCTTC.

The genes are TRBV28 and TRBJ2-2; D remains unclear. V was trimmed by 8 bases and J by 6 bases, leaving 10 bases between them. Looked up from germline, CDR1 is MDHEN and CDR2 is SYDVKM. CDR3 length equals 12 residues. The CDR3 DNA sequence: TGTGCCAGCCTTAAAGCTCCCGGGGAGCTGTTTTTT. This encodes CASLKAPGELFF.

To note about this clone: Other nucleotide sequences in the sample specify the same CDR3. This chain joins TRBV5-1 and TRBJ2-5; TRBD2 aligns across 14 bases. V was clipped by 4 bases and J by 4 bases; unmatched bases: 3. The CDR3 sequence is 15 residues long. Germline V lookup: CDR1 SGHRS, CDR2 YFSETQ. The CDR3 here is CASSLGLAGGETQYF. The DNA of the CDR3 is TGCGCCAGCAGCCTAGGACTAGCGGGAGGAGAGACCCAGTACTTC.

The chain uses TRBV2 and TRBJ2-7, with 7 bases aligning to TRBD1. The germline CDR1 and CDR2 sequences are SNHLY and FYNNEI. This CDR3 is 17 amino acids long. V gave up 6 bases and J gave up 4 bases; unmatched junction bases: 18. CDR3 loop: CASSALEGASWGYEQYF. CDR3 DNA sequence: TGTGCCAGCAGCGCCTTAGAGGGGGCCTCCTGGGGGTACGAGCAGTACTTC.

Turning to this clone: The germline gene is not matched at one end of the junction; a read error may be the cause. The chain links TRBV7-7 to TRBJ2-3, with D unresolved. The CDR3 is 14 residues long. The germline CDR1 and CDR2 sequences are SSHAT and FNYEAQ (reference sequence). CDR3 in DNA: TGTGCTAGCAGCTTAGGACCCCAGGCAGATACGCAGTATTTT. As protein: CASSLGPQADTQYF. Supplemented by reference TRBV7-7 and TRBJ2-3, the full variable domain reads GAGVSQSPRYKVTKRGQDVTLRCDPISSHATLYWYQQALGQGPEFLTYFNYEAQPDKSGLPSDRFSAERPEGSISTLTIQRTEQRDSAMYRCASSLGPQADTQYFGPGTRLTVL.

This clone appeared once. CDR3 sequence reads: CASSYSFGTNEKLFF. For the CDR3, the DNA is TGTGCCAGCAGTTACTCGTTCGGAACTAATGAAAAACTGTTTTTT. The chain couples TRBV6-5 to TRBJ1-4; D ambiguous. Germline V gene data show CDR1 as MNHEY and CDR2 as SVGAGI. Deletions cut 0 bases from V and 1 base from J, with 6 bases between. This CDR3 has 15 amino acids.

The chain is built from TRBV29-1 and TRBJ2-7; 11 nucleotides line up with TRBD2. The V and J ends lost 5 bases and 4 bases, in that order; junction bases with no gene match: 10. Germline CDR1 and CDR2: SQVTM and ANQGSEA. The CDR3 loop spans 15 amino acids. CDR3 in amino acids: CSVHSGRAGKYEQYF. In DNA form, the CDR3 reads TGCAGCGTTCATAGCGGGAGGGCCGGAAAATACGAGCAGTACTTC.

The chain carries TRBV4-3 and TRBJ1-1; unclear D gene. With 1 base removed from V and 5 bases from J, the gap between germline ends came to 8 bases. The CDR3 sequence is 13 residues long. In germline, CDR1 is LGHNA, CDR2 YSLEER. CDR3 bases: TGCGCCAGCAGCCAAGTCGGGTGGACTGAAGCTTTCTTT. Translating gives CASSQVGWTEAFF.

This clone has just one count. The chain has TRBV10-3 and TRBJ2-5, with 10 bases that match TRBD2. The ends lost 6 bases at V and 5 bases at J; junction bases unmatched: 9. The length of the CDR3 is 15 residues. From germline, CDR1 is ENHRY and CDR2 SYGVKD. The CDR3 reads CAIRASSGSRETQYF. The CDR3 DNA follows: TGTGCCATCAGAGCGTCTAGCGGGAGTAGGGAGACCCAGTACTTC.

This chain links TRBV6-5 with TRBJ2-2; tentatively, D is TRBD2 (5 bases). The germline CDR1 and CDR2 sequences are MNHEY and SVGAGI. CDR3 length: 14 residues. Trimming shortened V by 5 bases and J by 5 bases, and 12 bases separated the two germline ends. Here the CDR3 DNA reads TGTGCCAGCAGTAATCCAGGCGGGACCGGGGAGCTGTTTTTT. Translation: CASSNPGGTGELFF.

This chain links TRBV9 with TRBJ1-2; no clear D gene. The V end lost 3 bases, the J end lost 4 bases, and 13 bases lay between the germline ends. Per the germline V gene, CDR1 is SGDLS and CDR2 is YYNGEE. This CDR3 spans 14 amino acids. CDR3 protein: CASSAREGIYGYTF. The CDR3 region has the DNA TGTGCCAGCAGCGCCCGCGAGGGCATCTATGGCTACACCTTC.

The chain links TRBV4-1 to TRBJ2-7; 10 nucleotides line up with TRBD2. Germline V lookup: CDR1 MGHRA, CDR2 YSYEKL. The CDR3 has 14 residues. The V segment lost 5 bases and the J segment 2 bases; nucleotides outside the gene matches: 3. The CDR3 is CASSYGLAAYEQYF. For the CDR3, the DNA is TGCGCCAGCAGCTACGGACTAGCGGCCTACGAGCAGTACTTC.

The rearrangement links TRBV7-3 to TRBJ2-2, with 9 positions matching TRBD2. The germline gives CDR1 SGHTA, CDR2 FQGTGA. Losses at the gene ends were 4 bases for V and 5 bases for J; bases not matched to a gene: 5. This CDR3 has 15 amino acids. This CDR3 reads CASSYSGSGTGELFF. CDR3 DNA sequence: TGTGCCAGCAGCTATAGCGGGAGTGGTACCGGGGAGCTGTTTTTT.